Listed below are T cell receptor beta chains from one sample, sequenced in a study of brain T cells in children with intractable seizures. Produced via immunoSEQ multiplex PCR; TCRdb's table is partial and in-frame only. Here the sample spans around 100,000 clones, under 95% being singletons. Material: peripheral blood, obtained at surgery. The receptor set was obtained from a boy under two years old with hemimegalencephaly and intractable seizures. CDR3s leave out the opening cysteine and the closing phenylalanine or tryptophan. The order of the fields is clone size, V gene, J gene, CDR3 protein. A clone size is listed for some rows: how often the clone was seen (once, few, many), or a class if it is expanded.

abundance: NA; v_gene: TRBV27; j_gene: TRBJ2-2; CDR3aa: ASSLTSGRAPLF
abundance: NA; v_gene: TRBV27; j_gene: TRBJ2-7; CDR3aa: ASHLVGTGAFEQY
abundance: NA; v_gene: TRBV6-1; j_gene: TRBJ1-5; CDR3aa: ASSEGQGGNQPQH
abundance: NA; v_gene: TRBV11-3; j_gene: TRBJ2-1; CDR3aa: ASSLVNWGQPSYNEQF
abundance: NA; v_gene: TRBV6-1; j_gene: TRBJ2-7; CDR3aa: ASSEAASGSYEQY
abundance: NA; v_gene: TRBV7-2; j_gene: TRBJ1-2; CDR3aa: ASSPGQGRVNYGYT
abundance: NA; v_gene: TRBV6-6; j_gene: TRBJ1-2; CDR3aa: ASTRGTDGYT
abundance: NA; v_gene: TRBV5-4; j_gene: TRBJ2-5; CDR3aa: ASNIQGRGETQY
abundance: NA; v_gene: TRBV29-1; j_gene: TRBJ2-7; CDR3aa: SVGQAMGEQY
abundance: NA; v_gene: TRBV7-2; j_gene: TRBJ2-5; CDR3aa: ASSLVGAVNQETQY
abundance: NA; v_gene: TRBV9; j_gene: TRBJ1-2; CDR3aa: ASSVSQGNYGYT
abundance: NA; v_gene: TRBV6-5; j_gene: TRBJ2-7; CDR3aa: ASSYGTGGYEQY
abundance: NA; v_gene: TRBV5-1; j_gene: TRBJ1-1; CDR3aa: ASSWARGGTEAF
abundance: NA; v_gene: TRBV6-1; j_gene: TRBJ2-7; CDR3aa: ASSDPRGRSYEQY
abundance: NA; v_gene: TRBV5-6; j_gene: TRBJ2-7; CDR3aa: ASSLGSSYEQY
abundance: NA; v_gene: TRBV30; j_gene: TRBJ2-1; CDR3aa: AWSGLAGHNEQF
abundance: NA; v_gene: TRBV27; j_gene: TRBJ1-3; CDR3aa: ASSLQGSSGNTIY
abundance: NA; v_gene: TRBV28; j_gene: TRBJ1-6; CDR3aa: ASKDGINLPLH
abundance: once; v_gene: TRBV12-2; j_gene: TRBJ2-7; CDR3aa: ASRLAGQGAYEQY
abundance: NA; v_gene: TRBV7-3; j_gene: TRBJ2-1; CDR3aa: ASSLLAGSYNEQF
abundance: NA; v_gene: TRBV5-1; j_gene: TRBJ2-3; CDR3aa: ASSMEGTDTQY